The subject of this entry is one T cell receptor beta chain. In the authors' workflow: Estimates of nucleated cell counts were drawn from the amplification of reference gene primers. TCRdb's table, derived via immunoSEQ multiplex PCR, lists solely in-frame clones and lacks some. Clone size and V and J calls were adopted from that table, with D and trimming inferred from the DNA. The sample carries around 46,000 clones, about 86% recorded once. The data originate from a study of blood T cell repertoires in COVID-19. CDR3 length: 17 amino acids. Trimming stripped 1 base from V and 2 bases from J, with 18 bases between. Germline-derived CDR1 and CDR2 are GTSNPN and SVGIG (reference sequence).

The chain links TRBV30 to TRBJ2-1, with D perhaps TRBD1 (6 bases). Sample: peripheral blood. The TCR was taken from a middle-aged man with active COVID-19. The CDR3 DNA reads TGTGCCTGGAGTGATACAGGGCGCCCTGTTGCCTACAATGAGCAGTTCTTC. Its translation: CAWSDTGRPVAYNEQFF. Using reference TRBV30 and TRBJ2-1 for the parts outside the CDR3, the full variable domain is SQTIHQWPATLVQPVGSPLSLECTVEGTSNPNLYWYRQAAGRGLQLLFYSVGIGQISSEVPQNLSASRPQDRQFILSSKKLLLSDSGFYLCAWSDTGRPVAYNEQFFGPGTRLTVL.